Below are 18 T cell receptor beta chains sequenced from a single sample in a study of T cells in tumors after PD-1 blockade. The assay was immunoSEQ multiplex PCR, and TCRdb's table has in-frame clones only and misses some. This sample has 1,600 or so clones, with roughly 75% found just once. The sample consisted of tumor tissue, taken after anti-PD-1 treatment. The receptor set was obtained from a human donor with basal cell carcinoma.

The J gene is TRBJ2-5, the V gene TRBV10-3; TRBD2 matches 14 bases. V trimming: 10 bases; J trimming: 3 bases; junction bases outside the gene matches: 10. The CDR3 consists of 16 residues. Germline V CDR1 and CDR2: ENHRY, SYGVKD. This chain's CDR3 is CATAGTSGGNEETQYF. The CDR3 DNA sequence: TGTGCCACCGCCGGGACTAGCGGGGGTAATGAAGAGACCCAGTACTTC.

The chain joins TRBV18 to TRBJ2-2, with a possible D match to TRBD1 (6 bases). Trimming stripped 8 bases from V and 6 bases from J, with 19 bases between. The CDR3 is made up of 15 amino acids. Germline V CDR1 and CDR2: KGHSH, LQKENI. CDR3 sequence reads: CASRQGQRSPGELFF. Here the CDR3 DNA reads TGTGCCAGCCGCCAGGGGCAAAGGAGCCCCGGGGAGCTGTTTTTT.

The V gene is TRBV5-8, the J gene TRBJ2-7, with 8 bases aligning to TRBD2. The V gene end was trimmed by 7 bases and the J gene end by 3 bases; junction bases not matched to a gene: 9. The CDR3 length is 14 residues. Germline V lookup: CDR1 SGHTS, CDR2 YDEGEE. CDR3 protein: CASRRTGTSYEQYF. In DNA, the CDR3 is TGTGCCAGCCGACGAACCGGGACTAGCTACGAGCAGTACTTC.

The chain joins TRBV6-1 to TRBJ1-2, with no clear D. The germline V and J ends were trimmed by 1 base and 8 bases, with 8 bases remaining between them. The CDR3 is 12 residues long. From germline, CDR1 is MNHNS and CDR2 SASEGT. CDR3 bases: TGTGCCAGCAGTGAAGGGTTCGAGGGCTACACCTTC. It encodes CASSEGFEGYTF.

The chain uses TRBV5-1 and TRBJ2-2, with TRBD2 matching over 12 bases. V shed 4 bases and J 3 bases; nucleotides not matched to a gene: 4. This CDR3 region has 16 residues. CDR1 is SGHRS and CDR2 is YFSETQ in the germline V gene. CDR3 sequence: CASSKTSGSDTGELFF. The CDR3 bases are TGCGCCAGCAGCAAGACTAGCGGGAGCGACACCGGGGAGCTGTTTTTT.

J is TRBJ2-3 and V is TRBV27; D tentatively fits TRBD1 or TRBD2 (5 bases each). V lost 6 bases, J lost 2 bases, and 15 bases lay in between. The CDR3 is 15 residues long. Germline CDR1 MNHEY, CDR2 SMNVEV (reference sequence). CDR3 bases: TGTGCCAGCAGCCCCACCGGGACCACCACAGATACGCAGTATTTT. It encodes CASSPTGTTTDTQYF.

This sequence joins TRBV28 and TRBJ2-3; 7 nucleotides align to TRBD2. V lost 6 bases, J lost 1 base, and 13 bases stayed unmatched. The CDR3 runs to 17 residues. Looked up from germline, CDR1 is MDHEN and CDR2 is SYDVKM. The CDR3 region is CASSPGGGLFRTDTQYF. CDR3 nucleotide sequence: TGTGCCAGCAGCCCGGGGGGTGGGCTCTTTCGCACAGATACGCAGTATTTT. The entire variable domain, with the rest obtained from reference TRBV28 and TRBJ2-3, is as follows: DVKVTQSSRYLVKRTGEKVFLECVQDMDHENMFWYRQDPGLGLRLIYFSYDVKMKEKGDIPEGYSVSREKKERFSLILESASTNQTSMYLCASSPGGGLFRTDTQYFGPGTRLTVL.

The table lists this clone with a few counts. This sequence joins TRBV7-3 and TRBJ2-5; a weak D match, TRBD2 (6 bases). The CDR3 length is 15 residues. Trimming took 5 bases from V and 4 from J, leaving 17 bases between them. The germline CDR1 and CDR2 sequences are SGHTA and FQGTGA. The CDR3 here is CASSTTGSIGETQYF. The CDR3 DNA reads TGTGCCAGCAGCACTACCGGGAGCATAGGAGAGACCCAGTACTTC.

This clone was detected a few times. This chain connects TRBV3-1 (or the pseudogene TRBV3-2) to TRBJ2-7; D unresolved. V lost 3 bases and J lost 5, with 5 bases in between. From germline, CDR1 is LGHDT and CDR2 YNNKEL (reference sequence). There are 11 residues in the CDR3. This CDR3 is CASSHLDEQYF. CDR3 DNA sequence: TGTGCCAGCAGCCACTTGGACGAGCAGTACTTC.

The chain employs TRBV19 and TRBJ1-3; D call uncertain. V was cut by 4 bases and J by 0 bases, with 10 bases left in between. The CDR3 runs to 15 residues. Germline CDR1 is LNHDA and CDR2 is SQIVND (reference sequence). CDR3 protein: CASSTQALSGNTIYF. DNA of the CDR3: TGTGCCAGTAGTACCCAGGCTCTCTCTGGAAACACCATATATTTT.

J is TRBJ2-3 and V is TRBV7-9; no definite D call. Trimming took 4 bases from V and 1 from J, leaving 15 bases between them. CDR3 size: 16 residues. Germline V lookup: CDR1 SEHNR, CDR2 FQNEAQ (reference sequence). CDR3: CASSSGGGKGTDTQYF. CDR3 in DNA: TGTGCCAGCAGCTCAGGCGGCGGCAAAGGCACAGATACGCAGTATTTT. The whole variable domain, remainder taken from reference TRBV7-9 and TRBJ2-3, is DTGVSQNPRHKITKRGQNVTFRCDPISEHNRLYWYRQTLGQGPEFLTYFQNEAQLEKSRLLSDRFSAERPKGSFSTLEIQRTEQGDSAMYLCASSSGGGKGTDTQYFGPGTRLTVL.

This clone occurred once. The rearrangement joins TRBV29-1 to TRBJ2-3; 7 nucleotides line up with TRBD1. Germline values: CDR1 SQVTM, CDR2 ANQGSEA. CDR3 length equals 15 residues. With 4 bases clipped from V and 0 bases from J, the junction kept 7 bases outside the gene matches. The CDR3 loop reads CSVAGGTFSTDTQYF. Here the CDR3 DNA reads TGCAGCGTTGCAGGGGGAACCTTCAGCACAGATACGCAGTATTTT.

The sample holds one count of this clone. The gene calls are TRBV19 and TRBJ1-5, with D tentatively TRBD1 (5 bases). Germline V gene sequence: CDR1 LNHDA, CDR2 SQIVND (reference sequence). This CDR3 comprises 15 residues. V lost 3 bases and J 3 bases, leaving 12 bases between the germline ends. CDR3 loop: CASSIPGLVNQPQHF. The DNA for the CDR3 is TGTGCCAGTAGTATCCCGGGACTGGTCAATCAGCCCCAGCATTTT.

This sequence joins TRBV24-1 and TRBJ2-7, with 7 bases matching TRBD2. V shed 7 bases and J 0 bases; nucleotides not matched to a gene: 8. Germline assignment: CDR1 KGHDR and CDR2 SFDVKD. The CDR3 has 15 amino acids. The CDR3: CATSASGASSYEQYF. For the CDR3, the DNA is TGTGCCACCAGCGCGAGCGGGGCCAGCTCCTACGAGCAGTACTTC.

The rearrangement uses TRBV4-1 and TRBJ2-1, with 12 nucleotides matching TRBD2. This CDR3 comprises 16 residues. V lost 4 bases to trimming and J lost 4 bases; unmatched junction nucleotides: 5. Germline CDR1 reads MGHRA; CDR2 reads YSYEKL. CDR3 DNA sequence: TGCGCCAGCAGCCCCGCCGGGACTAGCGGGTACAATGAGCAGTTCTTC. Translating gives CASSPAGTSGYNEQFF.

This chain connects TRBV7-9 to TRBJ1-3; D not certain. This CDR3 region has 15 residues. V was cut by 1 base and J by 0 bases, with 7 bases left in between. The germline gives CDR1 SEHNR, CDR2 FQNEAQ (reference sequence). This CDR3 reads CASSLGGISGNTIYF. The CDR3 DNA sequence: TGTGCCAGCAGCTTAGGAGGGATCTCTGGAAACACCATATATTTT.

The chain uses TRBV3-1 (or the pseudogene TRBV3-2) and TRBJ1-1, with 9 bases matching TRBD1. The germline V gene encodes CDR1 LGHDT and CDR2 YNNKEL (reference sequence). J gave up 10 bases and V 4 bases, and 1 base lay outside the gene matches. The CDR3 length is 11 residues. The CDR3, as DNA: TGTGCCAGCAGCCGGGGACAGGGAGCTTTCTTT. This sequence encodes CASSRGQGAFF.

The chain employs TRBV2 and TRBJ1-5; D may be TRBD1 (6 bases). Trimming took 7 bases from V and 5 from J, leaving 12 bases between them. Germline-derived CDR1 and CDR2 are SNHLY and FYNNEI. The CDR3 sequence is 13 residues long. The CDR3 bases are TGTGCCAGCAACTACAGGGTCGATCAGCCCCAGCATTTT. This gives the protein CASNYRVDQPQHF. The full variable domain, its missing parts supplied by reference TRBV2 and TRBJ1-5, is EPEVTQTPSHQVTQMGQEVILRCVPISNHLYFYWYRQILGQKVEFLVSFYNNEISEKSEIFDDQFSVERPDGSNFTLKIRSTKLEDSAMYFCASNYRVDQPQHFGDGTRLSIL.